A single sample gave rise to the 21 T cell receptor beta chains below, sequenced in a study of shared clonotypes between healthy human individuals. Naive-designated CD8 cells lacked CD45RO, were positively enriched for CCR7, and omitted terminally differentiated effector memory CD45RA+ cells. Repertoires were generated with immunoSEQ multiplex PCR, while TCRdb's copy carries only in-frame clones and drops some. This repertoire shows roughly 2,000,000 clones, around 95% found once; its top ten account for approximately 1.7%. The sequenced sample consisted of naive CD8+ T cells from PBMCs. These receptors all come from a man in his late teens or twenties in good health. Some clones in this sample may be carry-over from other donors' samples.

The chain joins TRBV19 to TRBJ1-5, with D perhaps matching TRBD1 (6 bases). The CDR3 extends over 16 amino acids. Trimming cost V 2 bases and J 1 base, with 12 bases left between them. The germline V gene has CDR1 LNHDA and CDR2 SQIVND (reference sequence). This chain's CDR3 is CASSISGGPSNQPQHF. For the CDR3, the DNA is TGTGCCAGTAGTATATCGGGGGGGCCCAGCAATCAGCCCCAGCATTTT. The full variable domain, its missing parts supplied by reference TRBV19 and TRBJ1-5, is DGGITQSPKYLFRKEGQNVTLSCEQNLNHDAMYWYRQDPGQGLRLIYYSQIVNDFQKGDIAEGYSVSREKKESFPLTVTSAQKNPTAFYLCASSISGGPSNQPQHFGDGTRLSIL.

This rearrangement joins TRBV30 to TRBJ2-3; perhaps TRBD2 as D (5 bases). CDR3 length equals 15 residues. Germline CDR1 and CDR2: GTSNPN and SVGIG (reference sequence). Trimming pared 3 bases from V and 3 bases from J, leaving 16 bases between. CDR3 protein: CAWRGAELGTDTQYF. The CDR3 DNA follows: TGTGCCTGGAGGGGAGCGGAACTAGGGACAGATACGCAGTATTTT.

The J gene is TRBJ2-7, the V gene TRBV19, with TRBD1 matching 8 bases. The germline V gene encodes CDR1 LNHDA and CDR2 SQIVND (reference sequence). The CDR3 has 13 amino acids. V was pared by 7 bases and J by 5 bases, with 7 bases of the junction left unmatched. The CDR3 spells CASNTGTGNEQYF. CDR3 coding DNA: TGTGCCAGTAACACGGGGACAGGCAACGAGCAGTACTTC.

The chain recombines TRBV27 with TRBJ1-1, with 8 bases aligning to TRBD1. The CDR3 has 17 residues. Germline values: CDR1 MNHEY, CDR2 SMNVEV (reference sequence). J was trimmed by 7 bases and V by 6 bases; bases with no gene match: 19. The CDR3 loop reads CASSQRTGQGLFNEAFF. The CDR3 bases are TGTGCCAGCAGCCAAAGGACCGGACAGGGTCTCTTCAATGAAGCTTTCTTT.

J is TRBJ2-3 and V is TRBV4-1; D gene uncertain. This CDR3 is built from 17 residues. V lost 2 bases to trimming and J lost 0 bases, with 15 bases between them. CDR1 is MGHRA and CDR2 is YSYEKL in the germline V gene. The CDR3 coding sequence is TGCGCCAGCAGCCAACCCATCGGTGGTACTAGCACAGATACGCAGTATTTT. Its translation: CASSQPIGGTSTDTQYF.

The chain uses TRBV5-1 and TRBJ1-4, with D unresolved. Germline values: CDR1 SGHRS, CDR2 YFSETQ. The CDR3 consists of 16 residues. The V gene lost 3 bases and the J gene lost 5 bases, with 17 bases spanning the gap. CDR3 coding DNA: TGCGCCAGCAGCTCCTCCTTGATAAGACCCAATGAAAAACTGTTTTTT. Its translation is CASSSSLIRPNEKLFF.

With regard to this clone: Other DNA variants within this sample encode the same CDR3. The CDR3 loop reads CASSEGGYSYNEQFF. In DNA form, the CDR3 reads TGTGCCAGCAGTGAAGGGGGGTACTCCTACAATGAGCAGTTCTTC. The J gene is TRBJ2-1, the V gene TRBV2; tentatively, D is TRBD1 or TRBD2 (5 bases each). Germline CDR1 reads SNHLY; CDR2 reads FYNNEI. The CDR3 contains 15 residues. V dropped 1 base and J dropped 0 bases, with 7 bases sitting between them.

V is TRBV28 and J is TRBJ2-7; TRBD1 matches at 8 bases. Unmatched junction bases numbered 5, after V lost 4 bases and J lost 0 bases. The V gene's germline CDR1 is MDHEN and CDR2 SYDVKM. The CDR3 runs to 15 residues. The CDR3 spells CASSSGQGHSYEQYF. CDR3 DNA: TGTGCCAGCAGTTCCGGACAGGGTCACTCCTACGAGCAGTACTTC.

The chain has TRBV19 and TRBJ1-1; no reliable D call. The V gene lost 1 base and the J gene lost 2 bases, with 8 bases spanning the gap. Per germline, CDR1 LNHDA and CDR2 SQIVND (reference sequence). The CDR3 is made up of 14 amino acids. This chain's CDR3 is CASSIGHPNTEAFF. Here the CDR3 DNA reads TGTGCCAGTAGTATAGGGCATCCTAACACTGAAGCTTTCTTT.

This clone has a handful of counts. Other DNA sequences in the same sample also yield this CDR3. This sequence joins TRBV7-3 and TRBJ1-1; tentatively, D is TRBD1 (5 bases). From germline, CDR1 is SGHTA and CDR2 FQGTGA. CDR3 length: 13 amino acids. The ends were cut back, 5 bases at V and 3 bases at J, with 10 bases in the middle. DNA for the CDR3: TGTGCCAGCAGCCTCGGACAATACACTGAAGCTTTCTTT. Its translation is CASSLGQYTEAFF.

V is TRBV27 and J is TRBJ1-1; perhaps TRBD1 as D (6 bases). The CDR3 totals 15 residues. V was pared by 4 bases and J by 4 bases, with 16 bases between. Germline CDR1 reads MNHEY; CDR2 reads SMNVEV (reference sequence). CDR3 sequence: CASSSLGRGTTEAFF. In DNA, the CDR3 is TGTGCCAGCAGTTCTCTCGGGAGGGGGACCACTGAAGCTTTCTTT.

The chain couples TRBV4-3 to TRBJ2-1; 9 bases align to TRBD2. The J segment lost 4 bases and the V segment lost 4 bases, leaving 5 bases of the junction unmatched. This CDR3 is 15 amino acids long. CDR1 is LGHNA, CDR2 YSLEER, per germline. The CDR3 DNA is TGCGCCAGCAGCCTCCAGCGGGGGGAATACAATGAGCAGTTCTTC. It codes for CASSLQRGEYNEQFF.

The rearrangement joins TRBV27 to TRBJ2-7, with D possibly TRBD1 on 6 matching bases. V was trimmed by 7 bases and J by 2 bases, leaving 18 bases between them. The CDR3 sequence is 15 residues long. Germline CDR1 MNHEY, CDR2 SMNVEV (reference sequence). For the CDR3, the DNA is TGTGCCAGCATGCCTCGTGGGACACCTCCCTACGAGCAGTACTTC. This sequence encodes CASMPRGTPPYEQYF.

This chain links TRBV11-2 with TRBJ2-1, with D possibly being TRBD2 (8 bases). V was trimmed by 4 bases and J by 3 bases, leaving 19 bases between them. The CDR3 consists of 17 residues. Germline V gene sequence: CDR1 SGHAT, CDR2 FQNNGV. The chain's CDR3 is CASSSLRGLAGYNEQFF. CDR3 nucleotides: TGTGCCAGCAGCTCATTAAGGGGGCTAGCGGGCTACAATGAGCAGTTCTTC.

CDR3 nucleotide sequence: TGTGCCAGCAGCTTTCCGACAGGGGGAAAATACGAGCAGTACTTC. Protein sequence: CASSFPTGGKYEQYF. The V gene is TRBV5-4, the J gene TRBJ2-7, with 9 bases lining up with TRBD1. This CDR3 has 15 residues. Trimming took 2 bases from V and 4 from J; bases not matched to a gene: 7. Looked up from germline, CDR1 is SGHNT and CDR2 is YYREEE (reference sequence).

With respect to this clone: Other nucleotide sequences in the sample specify the same CDR3. This sequence joins TRBV12-5 and TRBJ2-1; no reliable D call. Germline values: CDR1 LGHNT, CDR2 FRNRAP. CDR3 length equals 11 residues. V lost 1 base and J 10 bases, leaving 5 bases between the germline ends. CDR3 in amino acids: CASGLGREQFF. CDR3 nucleotides: TGTGCTAGTGGTTTGGGCAGGGAGCAGTTCTTC.

This clone was counted a single time. This chain links TRBV15 with TRBJ1-5; 9 bases align to TRBD1. The CDR3 is made up of 15 amino acids. Germline loops: CDR1 LNHNV, CDR2 YYDKDF (reference sequence). The V segment lost 4 bases and the J segment 6 bases; nucleotides outside the gene matches: 7. CDR3: CATSKDRGTSQPQHF. The CDR3 DNA follows: TGTGCCACCAGCAAGGACAGGGGAACAAGTCAGCCCCAGCATTTT.

The rearrangement uses TRBV10-3 and TRBJ1-1; D unresolved. This CDR3 has 12 residues. Trimming left V 2 bases short and J 7 bases short, with 8 bases between. Germline CDR1 reads ENHRY; CDR2 reads SYGVKD. The CDR3 DNA reads as TGTGCCATCAGTGAGGGAGCGTATGAAGCTTTCTTT. Translating it yields CAISEGAYEAFF.

The rearrangement joins TRBV4-1 to TRBJ2-1; 7 positions match TRBD2. The CDR3 has 15 residues. The V segment lost 8 bases and the J segment 0 bases; nucleotides outside the gene matches: 7. Germline V gene sequence: CDR1 MGHRA, CDR2 YSYEKL. The CDR3 protein is CASEGGGSSYNEQFF. The CDR3 DNA reads as TGCGCCAGCGAGGGCGGGGGTAGCTCCTACAATGAGCAGTTCTTC.

This sequence joins TRBV6-1 and TRBJ1-2, with TRBD1 matching over 7 bases. The germline V gene has CDR1 MNHNS and CDR2 SASEGT. Trimming cost V 6 bases and J 6 bases; bases outside gene matches: 13. This CDR3 comprises 15 residues. CDR3 loop: CASRGTVWAGDGYTF. Written as DNA, the CDR3 is TGTGCCAGCAGGGGGACAGTCTGGGCCGGGGATGGCTACACCTTC.

In this sample, this clone turned up once. This chain joins TRBV28 and TRBJ2-4; no firm D call. The V end was cut by 5 bases, the J end by 8 bases, with 19 bases between. Germline V gene data show CDR1 as MDHEN and CDR2 as SYDVKM. The CDR3 runs to 15 residues. Here the CDR3 DNA reads TGTGCCAGCAGTGAGGCCGCAAGGAGTAGGGACATTCAGTACTTC. Translation: CASSEAARSRDIQYF.